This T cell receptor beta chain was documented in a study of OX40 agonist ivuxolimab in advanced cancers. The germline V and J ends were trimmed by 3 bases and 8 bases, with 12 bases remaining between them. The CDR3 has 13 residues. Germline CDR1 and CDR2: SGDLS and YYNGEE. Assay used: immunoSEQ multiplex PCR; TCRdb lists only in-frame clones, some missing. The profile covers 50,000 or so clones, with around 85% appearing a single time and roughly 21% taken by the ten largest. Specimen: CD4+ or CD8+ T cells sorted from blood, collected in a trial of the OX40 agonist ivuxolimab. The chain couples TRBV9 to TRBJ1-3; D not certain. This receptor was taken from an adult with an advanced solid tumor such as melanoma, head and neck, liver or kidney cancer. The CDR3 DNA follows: TGTGCCAGCAGCGCCAGATCTGATGACACCATATATTTT. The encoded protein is CASSARSDDTIYF.